The clone carrying this T cell receptor beta chain appeared a single time. This sample is part of a study of memory CD4+ T cells and cytomegalovirus serostatus. Study information: Donors were healthy Belgian adults, under ten CMV seropositive and 20 to 25 seronegative.

The V end lost 0 bases, the J end lost 1 base, and 9 bases lay between the germline ends. The length of the CDR3 is 15 residues. Germline V gene lookup returns CDR1 SGHTA and CDR2 FQGTGA. In the authors' workflow: Out-of-frame sequences were removed, leaving roughly 2,200,000 distinct TCRbeta sequences. The repertoire was sequenced with immunoSEQ multiplex PCR; TCRdb's copy has only in-frame clones and lacks some. The V and J calls and clone size come from that table; D and trimming were worked out from the DNA. In the table there are roughly 86,000 clones, roughly 80% of which are singletons. Single viable CD3+CD4+CD8-CD45RO+ cells were sorted as the memory CD4+ T cells. CMV serostatus came from serum IgG against pp150, pp28, p38, p52. Positive selection with CD4 microbeads enriched total CD4+ T cells.

V is TRBV7-3 and J is TRBJ2-5; D is ambiguous. This receptor was taken from an adult in good health and CMV-seropositive. Sequenced material: memory CD4+ T cells from blood. The CDR3 reads CASSLTPDSQETQYF. CDR3 in DNA: TGTGCCAGCAGCTTAACTCCGGATTCCCAAGAGACCCAGTACTTC.